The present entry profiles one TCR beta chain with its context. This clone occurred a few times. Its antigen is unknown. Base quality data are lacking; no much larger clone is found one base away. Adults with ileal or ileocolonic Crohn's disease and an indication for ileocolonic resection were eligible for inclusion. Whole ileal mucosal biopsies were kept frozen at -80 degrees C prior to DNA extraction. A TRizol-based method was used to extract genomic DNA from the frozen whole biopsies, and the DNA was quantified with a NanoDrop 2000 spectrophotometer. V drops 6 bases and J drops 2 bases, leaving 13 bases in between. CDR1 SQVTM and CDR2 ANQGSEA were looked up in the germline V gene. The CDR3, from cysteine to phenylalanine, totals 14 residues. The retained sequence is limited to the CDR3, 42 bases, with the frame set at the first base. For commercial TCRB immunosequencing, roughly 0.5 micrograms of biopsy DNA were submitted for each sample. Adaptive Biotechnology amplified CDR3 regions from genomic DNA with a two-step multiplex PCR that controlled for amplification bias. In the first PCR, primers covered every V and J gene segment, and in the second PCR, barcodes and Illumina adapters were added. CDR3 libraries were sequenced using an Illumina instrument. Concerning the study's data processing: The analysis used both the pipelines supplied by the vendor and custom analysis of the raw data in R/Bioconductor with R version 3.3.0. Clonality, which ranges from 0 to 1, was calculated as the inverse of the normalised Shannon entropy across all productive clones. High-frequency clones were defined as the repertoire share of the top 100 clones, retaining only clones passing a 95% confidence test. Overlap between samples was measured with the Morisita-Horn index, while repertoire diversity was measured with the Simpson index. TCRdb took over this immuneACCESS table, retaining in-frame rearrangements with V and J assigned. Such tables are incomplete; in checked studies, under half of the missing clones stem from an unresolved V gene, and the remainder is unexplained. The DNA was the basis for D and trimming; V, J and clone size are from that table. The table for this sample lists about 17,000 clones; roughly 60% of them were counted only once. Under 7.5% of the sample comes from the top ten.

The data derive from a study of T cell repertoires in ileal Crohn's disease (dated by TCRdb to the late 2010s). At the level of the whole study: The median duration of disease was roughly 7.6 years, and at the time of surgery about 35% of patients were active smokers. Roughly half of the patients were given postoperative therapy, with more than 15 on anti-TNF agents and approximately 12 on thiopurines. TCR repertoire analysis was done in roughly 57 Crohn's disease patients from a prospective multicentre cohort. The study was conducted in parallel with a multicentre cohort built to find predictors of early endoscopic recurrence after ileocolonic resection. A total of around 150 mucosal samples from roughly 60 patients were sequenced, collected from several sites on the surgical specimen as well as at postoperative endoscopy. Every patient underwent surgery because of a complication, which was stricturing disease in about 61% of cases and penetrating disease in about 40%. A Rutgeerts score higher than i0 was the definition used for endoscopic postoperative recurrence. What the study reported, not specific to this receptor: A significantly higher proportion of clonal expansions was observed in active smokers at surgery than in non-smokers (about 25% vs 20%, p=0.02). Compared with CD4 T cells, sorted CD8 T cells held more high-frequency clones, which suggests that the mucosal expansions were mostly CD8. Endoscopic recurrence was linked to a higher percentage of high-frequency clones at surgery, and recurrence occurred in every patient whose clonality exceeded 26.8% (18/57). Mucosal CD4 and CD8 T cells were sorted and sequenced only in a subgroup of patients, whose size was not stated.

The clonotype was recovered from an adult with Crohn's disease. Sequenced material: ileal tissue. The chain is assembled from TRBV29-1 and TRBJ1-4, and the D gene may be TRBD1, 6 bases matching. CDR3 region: CSVFGTNTNEKLFF. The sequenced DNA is TGCAGCGTGTTCGGGACAAACACTAATGAAAAACTGTTTTTT. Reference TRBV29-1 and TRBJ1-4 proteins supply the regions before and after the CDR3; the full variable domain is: SAVISQKPSRDICQRGTSLTIQCQVDSQVTMMFWYRQQPGQSLTLIATANQGSEATYESGFVIDKFPISRPNLTFSTLTVSNMSPEDSSIYLCSVFGTNTNEKLFFGSGTQLSVL.